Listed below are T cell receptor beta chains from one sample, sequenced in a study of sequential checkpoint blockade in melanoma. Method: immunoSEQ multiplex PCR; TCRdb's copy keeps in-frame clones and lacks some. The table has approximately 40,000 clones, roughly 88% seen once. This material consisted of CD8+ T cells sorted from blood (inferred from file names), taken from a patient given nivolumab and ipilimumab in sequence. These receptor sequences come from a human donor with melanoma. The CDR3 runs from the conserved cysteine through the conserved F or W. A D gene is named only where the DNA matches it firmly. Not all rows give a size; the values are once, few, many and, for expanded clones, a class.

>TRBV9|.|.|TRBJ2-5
TGTGCCAGCAGCGGATACAACCAAGAGACCCAGTACTTC
CASSGYNQETQYF
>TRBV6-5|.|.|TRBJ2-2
TGTGCCAGCAGTTACTCGGTAGCTTTAAACACCGGGGAGCTGTTTTTT
CASSYSVALNTGELFF
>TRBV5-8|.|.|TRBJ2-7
TGTGCCAGCAGCCTCCCGGCGTGGGCGTACGAGCAGTACTTC
CASSLPAWAYEQYF
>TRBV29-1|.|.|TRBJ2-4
TGCAGCGTTGGCTGGGCGGGGGCGGCGGACATTCAGTACTTC
CSVGWAGAADIQYF
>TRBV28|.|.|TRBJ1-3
TGTGCCAGCAGTTTATCCCGGAGGGCCTCTGGAAACACCATATATTTT
CASSLSRRASGNTIYF
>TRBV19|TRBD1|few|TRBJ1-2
TGTGCCAGTAGGGCGGGACAGCTCATGGTGAGCTATGGCTACACCTTC
CASRAGQLMVSYGYTF
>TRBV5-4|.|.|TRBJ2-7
TGTGCCAGCAGCTTAGGGGGAAAAGCCTACGAGCAGTACTTC
CASSLGGKAYEQYF
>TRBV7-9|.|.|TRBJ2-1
TGTGCCAGCAGCTCGACAGATACCAGCTCCTACAATGAGCAGTTCTTC
CASSSTDTSSYNEQFF
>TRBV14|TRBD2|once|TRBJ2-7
TGTGCCAGCCAACCCGGGGGGGGAAAAGTCTACGAGCAGTACTTC
CASQPGGGKVYEQYF
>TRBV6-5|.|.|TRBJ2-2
TGTGCCAGCAGTTATTCCCCCCCAATCCCCGGGGAGCTGTTTTTT
CASSYSPPIPGELFF
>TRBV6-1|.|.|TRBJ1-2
TGTGCCAGCAGCTCGGACGGGGTACGGGGCTACACCTTC
CASSSDGVRGYTF
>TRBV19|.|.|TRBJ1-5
TGTGCCAGTAGCCCCGGTGGGGGGTTTAATAGCAATCAGCCCCAGCATTTT
CASSPGGGFNSNQPQHF
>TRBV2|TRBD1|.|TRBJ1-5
TGTGCCAGTGACGGGGACAGAAACGATAGGGGCAATCAGCCCCAGCATTTT
CASDGDRNDRGNQPQHF
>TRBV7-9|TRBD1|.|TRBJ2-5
TGTGCCAGCAGCTTAAGGGACAGGAAGGGAGTTTGGGCTTCAGAGACCCAGTACTTC
CASSLRDRKGVWASETQYF
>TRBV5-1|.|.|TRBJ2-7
TGCGCCAGCAGCTTGGCGGACAGAGCAAGGGACGAGCAGTACTTC
CASSLADRARDEQYF
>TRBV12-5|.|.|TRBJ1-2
TGTGCTAGTGGTTTGGTATGGGCAGTCTATGGCTACACCTTC
CASGLVWAVYGYTF
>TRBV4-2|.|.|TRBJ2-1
TGTGCCAGCAGCCAAGATGAGACTACCTTCGGCAATGAGCAGTTCTTC
CASSQDETTFGNEQFF